Shown below are 11 T cell receptor beta chains from a single sample sequenced in a study of T cell changes during pregnancy in multiple sclerosis. Libraries were prepared by immunoSEQ multiplex PCR; TCRdb keeps only in-frame clonotypes and omits some of them. This sample has tens of thousands of clones, with 93% found just once. The sample was peripheral blood, taken in the second trimester of pregnancy. These receptors all stem from a female donor with multiple sclerosis, enrolled in a pregnancy study.

The chain links TRBV7-2 to TRBJ2-7, with 14 bases matching TRBD2. V lost 4 bases and J lost 3; bases outside the gene matches: 14. Germline V gene data show CDR1 as SGHTA and CDR2 as FQGNSA. CDR3 length equals 19 residues. CDR3 bases: TGTGCCAGCAGCTACGGGGGAGGTATGGGACTAGCGGGAGACTACGAGCAGTACTTC. Its translation: CASSYGGGMGLAGDYEQYF.

The rearrangement links TRBV7-2 to TRBJ2-7; TRBD2 agrees at 7 bases. The CDR3 runs to 14 residues. Germline trimming cut 4 bases from V and 0 bases from J; bases unmatched to any gene: 3. Germline V gives CDR1 SGHTA, CDR2 FQGNSA. CDR3 sequence reads: CASSSLADSYEQYF. CDR3 DNA: TGTGCCAGCAGCTCTCTAGCGGACTCCTACGAGCAGTACTTC. Full variable domain (outside the CDR3, taken from reference TRBV7-2 and TRBJ2-7): GAGVSQSPSNKVTEKGKDVELRCDPISGHTALYWYRQSLGQGLEFLIYFQGNSAPDKSGLPSDRFSAERTGGSVSTLTIQRTQQEDSAVYLCASSSLADSYEQYFGPGTRLTVT.

The chain carries TRBV19 and TRBJ1-2, with 7 bases aligning to TRBD1. This CDR3 is built from 13 residues. Germline V lookup: CDR1 LNHDA, CDR2 SQIVND (reference sequence). The V gene end was trimmed by 8 bases and the J gene end by 3 bases; junction bases not matched to a gene: 6. Here the CDR3 reads CASHDREDYGYTF. In nucleotides, the CDR3 is TGTGCCAGTCATGACAGGGAAGACTATGGCTACACCTTC. Filled out from reference TRBV19 and TRBJ1-2, the complete variable domain reads DGGITQSPKYLFRKEGQNVTLSCEQNLNHDAMYWYRQDPGQGLRLIYYSQIVNDFQKGDIAEGYSVSREKKESFPLTVTSAQKNPTAFYLCASHDREDYGYTFGSGTRLTVV.

V gene TRBV11-1 combines with J gene TRBJ1-2, with 7 nucleotides matching TRBD1. V was pared by 1 base and J by 4 bases, with 6 bases of the junction left unmatched. In germline, CDR1 is SGHAT, CDR2 FQDESV (reference sequence). The CDR3 contains 15 residues. The CDR3 coding sequence is TGTGCCAGCAGCTTAGATCGGACAGGATTCTATGGCTACACCTTC. Amino acid sequence: CASSLDRTGFYGYTF.

This clone appeared a single time. The chain has TRBV2 and TRBJ1-2, with 7 nucleotides matching TRBD1. The V gene's germline CDR1 is SNHLY and CDR2 FYNNEI. Unmatched junction bases numbered 15, after V lost 7 bases and J lost 7 bases. The CDR3 extends over 15 amino acids. Here the CDR3 DNA reads TGTGCCAGCATTCTTGTTCGACAGGGAACCGGTGGCTACACCTTC. It is translated as CASILVRQGTGGYTF.

The V and J genes are TRBV5-4 and TRBJ2-7, with 7 bases that match TRBD1. CDR1 and CDR2 from the germline V gene are SGHNT and YYREEE (reference sequence). CDR3 size: 15 residues. The ends lost 2 bases at V and 3 bases at J; junction bases unmatched: 8. This chain's CDR3 is CASSFISGGLYEQYF. The CDR3, as DNA: TGTGCCAGCAGCTTCATATCAGGGGGTCTCTACGAGCAGTACTTC.

This clone has just one count. This rearrangement joins TRBV7-2 to TRBJ2-2; 8 bases are a match to TRBD1. Unmatched junction bases numbered 10, after V lost 6 bases and J lost 7 bases. The CDR3 covers 15 residues. Germline-derived CDR1 and CDR2 are SGHTA and FQGNSA. Here the CDR3 reads CASRNQGALNGELFF. DNA for the CDR3: TGTGCCAGCAGAAACCAGGGGGCGTTGAACGGGGAGCTGTTTTTT.

V gene TRBV6-5 combines with J gene TRBJ2-1, with a weak D call TRBD2 (6 bases). Trimming shortened V by 7 bases and J by 0 bases, and 13 bases separated the two germline ends. The CDR3 loop spans 15 amino acids. Germline lookup yields CDR1 MNHEY and CDR2 SVGAGI. The CDR3 reads CASNPGLASYNEQFF. For the CDR3, the DNA is TGTGCCAGCAATCCGGGACTCGCCTCCTACAATGAGCAGTTCTTC.

The gene calls are TRBV6-1 and TRBJ1-1; the match to TRBD1 covers 7 bases. V was clipped by 7 bases and J by 1 base; unmatched bases: 3. The CDR3 runs 13 residues. Germline CDR1 and CDR2: MNHNS and SASEGT. CDR3 bases: TGTGCCAGCATGACAGGGAGGAACACTGAAGCTTTCTTT. Its protein product is CASMTGRNTEAFF.

The chain employs TRBV13 and TRBJ1-1; 8 bases agree with TRBD1. This CDR3 has 16 amino acids. Germline CDR1 and CDR2: PRHDT and FYEKMQ (reference sequence). V gave up 4 bases and J gave up 1 base; unmatched junction bases: 8. In DNA form, the CDR3 reads TGTGCCAGCAGCTGGCAAAGGACAGGGCGGAACACTGAAGCTTTCTTT. This encodes CASSWQRTGRNTEAFF.

This clone is a singleton in its sample. This chain connects TRBV5-1 to TRBJ2-1; TRBD2 might be the D (5 bases). The CDR3 covers 15 residues. The germline CDR1 and CDR2 sequences are SGHRS and YFSETQ. V gave up 0 bases and J gave up 8 bases, with 15 bases separating them. Here the CDR3 reads CASSLGWEHGDEQFF. CDR3 in DNA: TGCGCCAGCAGCTTGGGGTGGGAGCACGGGGATGAGCAGTTCTTC.